The T cell receptor beta chain described here comes from a study of Graves' ophthalmopathy and Graves' hyperthyroidism. Study-wide points: Thyroid clonotypes that were expanded above 0.001 frequency mostly also appeared in blood. Progression of ophthalmopathy was predicted by the model with about 66% sensitivity and roughly 78% specificity.

This clonotype occurred many times. The antigen remains unidentified. Beta-chain TCR CDR3 regions were amplified from RNA transcripts. Second-round multiplex PCR came after a first-round RT-PCR that employed HTBI primers. TCRdb ran MiXCR on the multiplex PCR reads and lists one entry per CDR3 protein. The table lists hundreds of thousands of distinct CDR3 sequences, over 15% of them singletons. Trimming cost V 5 bases and J 0 bases, with 14 bases left between them. This CDR3 spans 15 amino acids. Germline loops: CDR1 LGHNT, CDR2 FRNRAP. No donor had other autoimmune disease, uncontrolled infection, pregnancy or lactation.

The specimen sequenced was peripheral blood. This chain connects TRBV12-5 to TRBJ2-7; D may correspond to TRBD1 or TRBD2 (5 bases each). This receptor was taken from a young woman with stable Graves' hyperthyroidism. CDR3 protein: CASGPGTVASYEQYF. The CDR3 DNA follows: TGTGCTAGTGGTCCCGGGACGGTGGCCTCCTACGAGCAGTACTTC.